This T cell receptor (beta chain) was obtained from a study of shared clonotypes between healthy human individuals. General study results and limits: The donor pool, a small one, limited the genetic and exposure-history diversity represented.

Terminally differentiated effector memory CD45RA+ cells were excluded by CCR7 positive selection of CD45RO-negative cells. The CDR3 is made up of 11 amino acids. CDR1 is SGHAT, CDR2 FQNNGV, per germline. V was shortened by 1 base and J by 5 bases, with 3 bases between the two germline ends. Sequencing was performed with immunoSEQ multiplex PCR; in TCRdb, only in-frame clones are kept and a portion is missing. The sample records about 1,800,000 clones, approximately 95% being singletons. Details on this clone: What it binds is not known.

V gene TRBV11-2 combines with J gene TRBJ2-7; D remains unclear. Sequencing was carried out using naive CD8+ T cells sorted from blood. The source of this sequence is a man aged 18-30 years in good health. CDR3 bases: TGTGCCAGCAGCTTAGCCCACGAGCAGTACTTC. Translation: CASSLAHEQYF.